This TCR beta chain is from a study of breast tumors, draining lymph nodes, adjacent tissues. With respect to this clonotype: What it binds is not known. A read error may produce the germline difference seen at one junction end.

TCRdb ran MiXCR on the multiplex PCR reads and lists one entry per CDR3 protein. The sample has tens of thousands of distinct CDR3 sequences; 45% to 65% are singletons. Germline CDR1 is SGHTA and CDR2 is FQGNSA. The length of the CDR3 is 11 residues. Study-wide points: Tumor and nontumor repertoires were significantly more similar in luminal-like than in basal-like breast cancer. Tumors had less TCR diversity than lymph nodes, more than nontumor tissue. Most tumor T cells seemingly derive from lymph node, then expand in tumor.

The chain is built from TRBV7-2 and TRBJ1-5; D not certain. Source material: breast tumor tissue. The receptor comes from a female donor with breast cancer. Some clones in this sample may be carry-over from other donors' samples. The CDR3 loop reads CSQVGNQPQHF. DNA for the CDR3: TGCTCCCAGGTGGGGAATCAGCCCCAGCATTTT.